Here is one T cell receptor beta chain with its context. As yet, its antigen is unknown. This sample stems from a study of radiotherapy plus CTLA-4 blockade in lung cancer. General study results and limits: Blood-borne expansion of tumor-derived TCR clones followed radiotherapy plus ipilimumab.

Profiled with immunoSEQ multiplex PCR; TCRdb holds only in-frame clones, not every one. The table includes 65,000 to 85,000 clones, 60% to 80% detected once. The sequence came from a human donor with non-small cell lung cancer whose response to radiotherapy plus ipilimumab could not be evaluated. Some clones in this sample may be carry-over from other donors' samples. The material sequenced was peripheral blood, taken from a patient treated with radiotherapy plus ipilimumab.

CDR3 sequence reads: CASRPGLAGTGEQYF. CDR3 bases: TGTGCCAGCAGACCCGGACTAGCGGGGACAGGCGAGCAGTACTTC. This chain links TRBV28 with TRBJ2-7; TRBD2 matches 12 bases. V shed 6 bases and J 6 bases; nucleotides not matched to a gene: 9. The CDR3 covers 15 residues. Germline V gene data show CDR1 as MDHEN and CDR2 as SYDVKM.